These T cell receptor beta chains were read from a single sample in a study of PD-1 blockade in mismatch repair-deficient tumors. Repertoires were generated with immunoSEQ multiplex PCR, while TCRdb's copy carries only in-frame clones and drops some. This sample carries some 120,000 clones, around nine tenths of them seen once, and the ten largest clones take approximately 12%. The sample consisted of peripheral blood, taken just under 74 weeks after starting pembrolizumab. The receptors stem from an adult with mismatch repair-deficient cancer. Both conserved end residues are trimmed from each CDR3.

cdr3_length v_call cdr3_aa
13 TRBV4-1 ASSQLVTGPQPQH
13 TRBV7-3 ASSLQGVRGNEQF
12 TRBV10-2 ASSDSGGNNEQF
11 TRBV7-6 ASSLAGGNEQF
10 TRBV29-1 SCRAGPYEQY
14 TRBV7-9 ASSLAKTGGGETQY
16 TRBV7-2 ASSPPPRGADSTYEQY
12 TRBV5-1 ASRYTTLVSEAF
11 TRBV6-5 ASSLRSTDTQY
11 TRBV27 ASRSLGYYEQY
12 TRBV11-1 ASSFGGVAYEQY
11 TRBV10-3 AITSGRSNEQF
14 TRBV5-1 ASSPKTSGRPYEQY
11 TRBV9 ASSVGEHNTQY
13 TRBV7-3 ASSFSGAGNTEAF
12 TRBV10-3 ASSRNSPGAEAF
14 TRBV10-2 ASSNILDSRDHTQY
9 TRBV30 ASLWTGGYT
15 TRBV5-5 ASSVNPGQGYWEKLF
10 TRBV30 AWSGPKYEQY
10 TRBV4-3 ASSRGRGEQY
12 TRBV7-8 ASSLYPGARGQY
14 TRBV5-4 ASSKRVIGGSYEQY
16 TRBV27 ASSVGTSQVRYQETQY
14 TRBV11-3 ASSLGDRYSGNTIY